These 31 T cell receptor beta chains were all obtained from the same sample, sequenced in a study of graft-versus-host responses after intestinal transplantation. Antigen specificity for these receptors is unknown. Clones were sequenced by immunoSEQ multiplex PCR, and TCRdb holds only the in-frame ones, with some missing. This table holds roughly 93,000 clones, 85% to 95% found once. This material consisted of unstimulated CD8+ T cells sorted from spleen or lymph node cells, taken before transplant. Source of these receptors: a human donor who was the organ donor for an intestinal transplant.

As for this clone: Mismatch with germline at one junction end may stem from a read error. This chain connects TRBV9 to TRBJ1-2, with 9 bases aligning to TRBD1. From germline, CDR1 is SGDLS and CDR2 YYNGEE. This CDR3 has 15 residues. The CDR3, as DNA: TGTGCCGGCAGCGTAGAAAGGACAGGGGACTATGGCTACACCTTC. It encodes CAGSVERTGDYGYTF.

The chain has TRBV9 and TRBJ1-5; 9 positions agree with TRBD1. V shed 4 bases and J 4 bases; nucleotides not matched to a gene: 6. Germline V gene data show CDR1 as SGDLS and CDR2 as YYNGEE. The CDR3 runs to 15 residues. This CDR3 is CASSQTGGANQPQHF. The CDR3 nucleotides are TGTGCCAGCAGCCAAACAGGGGGCGCGAATCAGCCCCAGCATTTT.

V is TRBV5-1 and J is TRBJ2-7; D not resolved. The V and J ends lost 3 bases and 0 bases respectively, with 10 bases between them. This CDR3 comprises 14 residues. Germline V CDR1 and CDR2: SGHRS, YFSETQ. CDR3 coding DNA: TGCGCCAGCAGCTCGACACCGAACTCCTACGAGCAGTACTTC. It translates to CASSSTPNSYEQYF.

The CDR3 loop is CASSFIGGNQPQHF. The CDR3 DNA follows: TGTGCCAGCAGTTTTATAGGGGGCAATCAGCCCCAGCATTTT. V gene TRBV27 combines with J gene TRBJ1-5, with D perhaps matching TRBD1 (5 bases). The CDR3 runs 14 residues. The V end lost 3 bases, the J end lost 2 bases, and 8 bases lay between the germline ends. Germline CDR1 MNHEY, CDR2 SMNVEV (reference sequence).

V usage is TRBV4-3 and J usage is TRBJ2-1; TRBD1 matches 7 bases. Looked up from germline, CDR1 is LGHNA and CDR2 is YSLEER. The junction had 17 bases not matched to a gene; V was cut back by 0 bases and J by 9 bases. CDR3 length: 18 residues. The CDR3 DNA sequence: TGCGCCAGCAGCCAAGAGGATGAGGAGACAGGGCTTTTCCGTGAGCAGTTCTTC. The encoded protein is CASSQEDEETGLFREQFF.

V is TRBV7-8 and J is TRBJ2-7; 7 nucleotides align to TRBD1. The CDR3 is 17 amino acids. V gave up 8 bases and J gave up 0 bases; unmatched junction bases: 16. CDR1 and CDR2 from the germline V gene are SGHVS and FQNEAQ. The CDR3 region is CASRRGRGPMSSYEQYF. As DNA, the CDR3 is TGTGCCAGCCGCCGGGGAAGGGGGCCCATGAGCTCCTACGAGCAGTACTTC.

The chain joins TRBV6-6 to TRBJ2-1; TRBD2 matches at 13 bases. The CDR3 consists of 16 residues. CDR1 is MNHNY, CDR2 SVGAGI, per germline (reference sequence). With 5 bases clipped from V and 9 bases from J, the junction kept 10 bases outside the gene matches. The CDR3: CASSKPLAGGPGEQFF. The CDR3 region has the DNA TGTGCCAGCAGTAAGCCACTAGCGGGGGGGCCCGGTGAGCAGTTCTTC.

The chain is built from TRBV18 and TRBJ1-1; perhaps TRBD1 as D (5 bases). CDR3 length: 15 amino acids. V was clipped by 4 bases and J by 1 base, with 13 bases between them. Germline CDR1 KGHSH, CDR2 LQKENI. This chain's CDR3 is CASSLRAGQNTEAFF. CDR3 bases: TGTGCCAGCTCACTTCGAGCAGGACAGAACACTGAAGCTTTCTTT.

This clone occurred once. Other DNA sequences from this sample encode an identical CDR3 as well. This chain links TRBV19 with TRBJ2-7; 7 bases map to TRBD1. This CDR3 has 14 residues. V was pared by 3 bases and J by 3 bases, with 5 bases of the junction left unmatched. Germline V gene sequence: CDR1 LNHDA, CDR2 SQIVND (reference sequence). CDR3 residues: CASSIRDSLYEQYF. The CDR3 DNA is TGTGCCAGTAGTATTAGGGACAGCCTCTACGAGCAGTACTTC.

The chain is built from TRBV27 and TRBJ2-3, with D unclear. The V gene's germline CDR1 is MNHEY and CDR2 SMNVEV (reference sequence). Trimming removed 9 bases at V and 1 base at J, with 8 bases between. The CDR3 runs to 12 residues. CDR3 DNA: TGTGCCAGTCTGTCGGGCACAGATACGCAGTATTTT. It is translated as CASLSGTDTQYF.

The J gene is TRBJ2-5, the V gene TRBV4-3; 7 positions match TRBD2. The DNA end is more similar to TRBJ2-7, so the J call may be wrong. CDR1 and CDR2 (germline): LGHNA, YSLEER. The CDR3 sequence is 17 residues long. For the CDR3, the DNA is TGCGCCAGCAGCCAAAAGGGGTGCGGGGGATGCAACTACGAGCAGTACTTC. Its translation: CASSQKGCGGCNYEQYF.

J is TRBJ1-2 and V is TRBV11-2; D remains unclear. Trimming pared 5 bases from V and 4 bases from J, leaving 20 bases between. The CDR3 has 16 amino acids. Germline values: CDR1 SGHAT, CDR2 FQNNGV. The CDR3 nucleotides are TGTGCCAGCAGCCCTCCATTCGGAGGGAGTAGCTATGGCTACACCTTC. It codes for CASSPPFGGSSYGYTF.

The genes are TRBV4-2 and TRBJ1-1; 7 bases match TRBD1. The CDR3 spans 17 residues. V shed 4 bases, J shed 3 bases, and the junction held 14 bases outside the gene matches. CDR1 LGHNA and CDR2 YNFKEQ come from the germline V gene. DNA for the CDR3: TGTGCCAGCAGCCCACCGACAGGGTCTTGGGACGACACTGAAGCTTTCTTT. Translating it yields CASSPPTGSWDDTEAFF.

The chain uses TRBV19 and TRBJ2-1; D is possibly TRBD2 (6 bases). Germline V CDR1 and CDR2: LNHDA, SQIVND (reference sequence). V gave up 7 bases and J gave up 7 bases, with 20 bases separating them. This CDR3 is built from 15 residues. The CDR3 loop reads CASNSQQRRGNEQFF. The CDR3 DNA reads as TGTGCCAGTAATTCACAACAGAGGCGGGGAAATGAGCAGTTCTTC.

The V gene is TRBV27, the J gene TRBJ1-2, with TRBD1 as a possible D gene (6 bases). Looked up from germline, CDR1 is MNHEY and CDR2 is SMNVEV (reference sequence). This CDR3 has 14 amino acids. V was clipped by 5 bases and J by 6 bases, with 16 bases between them. CDR3 bases: TGTGCCAGCAGTCCCCTAACAGGGTCGGATGGCTACACCTTC. This encodes CASSPLTGSDGYTF.

There are a few counts of this clone. This chain connects TRBV6-6 to TRBJ2-5, with 7 nucleotides matching TRBD2. The CDR3 runs 16 residues. V lost 5 bases to trimming and J lost 4 bases; unmatched junction nucleotides: 13. In germline, CDR1 is MNHNY, CDR2 SVGAGI (reference sequence). CDR3 sequence: CASSPRDYWGGETQYF. The CDR3 nucleotides are TGTGCCAGCAGTCCGAGGGACTATTGGGGGGGAGAGACCCAGTACTTC.

The chain is built from TRBV7-2 and TRBJ1-1; no definite D call. V was trimmed by 7 bases and J by 1 base, leaving 19 bases between them. This CDR3 spans 16 amino acids. CDR1 and CDR2 from the germline V gene are SGHTA and FQGNSA. This chain's CDR3 is CASTLLRGRANTEAFF. DNA for the CDR3: TGTGCCAGCACTTTACTCCGGGGAAGGGCGAACACTGAAGCTTTCTTT.

This clone was recorded a few times. CDR3 DNA: TGTGCCAGCAGCTTAGCAGAGAGGGCGGAAGCTTTCTTT. This translates into CASSLAERAEAFF. The rearrangement uses TRBV7-9 and TRBJ1-1, with D hard to call. This CDR3 contains 13 residues. Trimming cost V 0 bases and J 8 bases, with 10 bases left between them. CDR1 and CDR2 from the germline V gene are SEHNR and FQNEAQ (reference sequence).

The chain joins TRBV5-1 to TRBJ2-1, with D perhaps TRBD1 (6 bases). Germline V gene sequence: CDR1 SGHRS, CDR2 YFSETQ. Deletions cut 4 bases from V and 9 bases from J, with 11 bases between. The length of the CDR3 is 12 residues. CDR3 sequence reads: CASSLGAGEQFF. The CDR3 DNA sequence: TGCGCCAGCAGCCTGGGGGCTGGTGAGCAGTTCTTC.

The CDR3 DNA sequence: TGCGCCAGCAGTCAATCGGCTAGCGGGGGCGAGACAGATACGCAGTATTTT. Residues: CASSQSASGGETDTQYF. This chain links TRBV23-1 with TRBJ2-3; 10 bases map to TRBD2. TRBV23-1 is an ORF, and what it does is uncertain. The CDR3 is made up of 17 amino acids. Trimming at V came to 0 bases and at J to 3 bases, leaving 6 bases not matched to a gene.

The chain couples TRBV27 to TRBJ1-5, with D perhaps matching TRBD1 (5 bases). In germline, CDR1 is MNHEY, CDR2 SMNVEV (reference sequence). The CDR3 has 14 residues. Trimming took 0 bases from V and 5 from J, leaving 8 bases between them. The CDR3 protein is CASSLSGGDQPQHF. CDR3 sequence (DNA): TGTGCCAGCAGTTTATCGGGGGGAGATCAGCCCCAGCATTTT.

The rearrangement joins TRBV4-1 to TRBJ2-3; D is undetermined. This CDR3 spans 16 amino acids. Trimming stripped 1 base from V and 0 bases from J, with 11 bases between. The germline CDR1 and CDR2 sequences are MGHRA and YSYEKL. CDR3 nucleotide sequence: TGCGCCAGCAGCCAAGGGTCGGGTATTAGCACAGATACGCAGTATTTT. Translating gives CASSQGSGISTDTQYF.

The chain carries TRBV4-1 and TRBJ2-4; the match to TRBD1 covers 10 bases. V was pared by 1 base and J by 8 bases, with 5 bases of the junction left unmatched. The CDR3 loop spans 15 amino acids. The germline V gene has CDR1 MGHRA and CDR2 YSYEKL. CDR3 coding DNA: TGCGCCAGCAGCCAAGGAGCCGGGACAGGGGACATTCAGTACTTC. As protein: CASSQGAGTGDIQYF.

The chain combines TRBV7-3 with TRBJ2-1; 14 bases are shared with TRBD2. Germline lookup yields CDR1 SGHTA and CDR2 FQGTGA. The CDR3 covers 20 residues. V shed 3 bases and J 2 bases; nucleotides not matched to a gene: 12. The CDR3 here is CASSFWTSGGPSPTYNEQFF. Written as DNA, the CDR3 is TGTGCCAGCAGCTTCTGGACTAGCGGGGGGCCTTCCCCAACCTACAATGAGCAGTTCTTC.

The J gene is TRBJ1-2, the V gene TRBV5-8; D is ambiguous. The CDR3 spans 15 residues. Germline values: CDR1 SGHTS, CDR2 YDEGEE. Deletions cut 2 bases from V and 0 bases from J, with 11 bases between. CDR3 bases: TGTGCCAGCAGCTTTGGGCCGGGAGCTAACTATGGCTACACCTTC. This translates into CASSFGPGANYGYTF.

This clone came up a few times. The J gene is TRBJ1-2, the V gene TRBV19, with 12 bases that match TRBD1. V trimming: 5 bases; J trimming: 7 bases; junction bases outside the gene matches: 5. In germline, CDR1 is LNHDA, CDR2 SQIVND (reference sequence). The CDR3 is 14 residues long. The chain's CDR3 is CASSYGTGGVGYTF. DNA for the CDR3: TGTGCCAGTAGTTACGGGACAGGGGGCGTTGGCTACACCTTC.

V is TRBV7-5 and J is TRBJ1-2. TRBV7-5 is designated a pseudogene. The CDR3 runs 12 residues. CDR3 region: CVRSLDGRGYTF. DNA for the CDR3: TGTGTCAGAAGCTTAGATGGGAGAGGCTACACCTTC.

CDR3 loop: CASRPTGANTGELFF. The CDR3 region has the DNA TGTGCCAGCAGGCCAACAGGGGCGAACACCGGGGAGCTGTTTTTT. V is TRBV9 and J is TRBJ2-2, with 7 nucleotides matching TRBD1. The CDR3 covers 15 residues. V was pared by 5 bases and J by 0 bases, with 4 bases of the junction left unmatched. Germline CDR1 and CDR2: SGDLS and YYNGEE.

The chain uses TRBV6-6 and TRBJ2-1, with D unresolved. The CDR3 is 14 residues long. V was shortened by 6 bases and J by 2 bases, with 11 bases between the two germline ends. In germline, CDR1 is MNHNY, CDR2 SVGAGI (reference sequence). CDR3 loop: CASSSAVAYNEQFF. DNA for the CDR3: TGTGCCAGCAGCAGCGCAGTCGCCTACAATGAGCAGTTCTTC.

This sequence joins TRBV6-1 and TRBJ1-2, with TRBD1 as a possible D gene (6 bases). V shed 11 bases and J shed 6 bases, with 16 bases lying between them. The V gene's germline CDR1 is MNHNS and CDR2 SASEGT. The CDR3 runs 12 residues. CDR3 nucleotides: TGTGCCGTACTGGGCAGGGACAATGGCTACACCTTC. Protein product: CAVLGRDNGYTF.

The chain uses TRBV6-5 and TRBJ2-1, with 10 positions matching TRBD1. V was clipped by 6 bases and J by 7 bases; unmatched bases: 9. CDR3 size: 15 residues. The germline V gene has CDR1 MNHEY and CDR2 SVGAGI. CDR3 sequence: CASSETGGRGNEQFF. In nucleotides, the CDR3 is TGTGCCAGCAGCGAGACAGGGGGCAGGGGGAATGAGCAGTTCTTC.